This TCR beta chain emerged from a study of T cells in Graves' hyperthyroidism and ophthalmopathy. Regions amplified from RNA transcripts were the TCR beta CDR3 regions. Carried out on the TCR CDR3, a first-round RT-PCR used the HTBI primer set. TCRdb ran MiXCR on the multiplex PCR reads and lists one entry per CDR3 protein. The table shows about 420,000 distinct CDR3 sequences, with approximately 14% occurring only once. General study results and limits: Blood shared most expanded thyroid clonotypes above 0.001. From stable hyperthyroidism, ophthalmopathy was separated by a 13 V-J model.

The table lists this clonotype with many counts. Its matching antigen is unknown. Uncontrolled infection, other autoimmune disease, pregnancy or lactation barred patients from enrollment. The PBMCs were taken from around 9 ml of fresh peripheral blood. The V segment lost 4 bases and the J segment 3 bases; nucleotides outside the gene matches: 5. CDR3 length: 15 amino acids. In germline, CDR1 is SGHRS, CDR2 YFSETQ. The sequenced sample was blood. This rearrangement joins TRBV5-1 to TRBJ1-2, with 11 positions matching TRBD1. The receptor was derived from a young woman with Graves' hyperthyroidism. CDR3 sequence reads: CASSRGQGVDYGYTF. CDR3 bases: TGCGCCAGCAGCAGGGGACAGGGGGTTGACTATGGCTACACCTTC. The full variable domain, completed using reference TRBV5-1 and TRBJ1-2, is KAGVTQTPRYLIKTRGQQVTLSCSPISGHRSVSWYQQTPGQGLQFLFEYFSETQRNKGNFPGRFSGRQFSNSRSEMNVSTLELGDSALYLCASSRGQGVDYGYTFGSGTRLTVV.